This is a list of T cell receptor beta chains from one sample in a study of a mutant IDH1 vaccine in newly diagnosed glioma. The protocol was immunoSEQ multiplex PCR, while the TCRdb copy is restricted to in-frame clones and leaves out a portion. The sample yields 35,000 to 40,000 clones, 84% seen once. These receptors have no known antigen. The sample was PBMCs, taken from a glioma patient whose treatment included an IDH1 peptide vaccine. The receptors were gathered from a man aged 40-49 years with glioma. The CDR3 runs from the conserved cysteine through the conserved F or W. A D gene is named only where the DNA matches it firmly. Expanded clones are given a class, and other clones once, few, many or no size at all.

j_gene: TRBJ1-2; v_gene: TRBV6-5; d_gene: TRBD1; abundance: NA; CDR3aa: CASSDRQGYYGYTF; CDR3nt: TGTGCCAGCAGTGACCGACAGGGGTACTATGGCTACACCTTC
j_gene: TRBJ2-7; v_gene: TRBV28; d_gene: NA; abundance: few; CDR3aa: CASRKTGYEQYF; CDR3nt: TGTGCCAGCAGAAAGACAGGCTACGAGCAGTACTTC
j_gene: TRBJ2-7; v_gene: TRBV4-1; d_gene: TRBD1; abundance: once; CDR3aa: CASSPKQGYYEQYF; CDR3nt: TGCGCCAGCAGCCCTAAACAGGGGTACTACGAGCAGTACTTC
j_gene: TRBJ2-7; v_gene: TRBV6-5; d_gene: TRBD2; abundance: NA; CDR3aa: CASSSGLAGPYEQYF; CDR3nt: TGTGCCAGCAGCTCGGGACTAGCGGGCCCCTACGAGCAGTACTTC
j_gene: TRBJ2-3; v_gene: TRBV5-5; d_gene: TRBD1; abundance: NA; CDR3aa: CASSLTGDGTDTQYF; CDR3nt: TGTGCCAGCAGCTTGACAGGGGATGGCACAGATACGCAGTATTTT
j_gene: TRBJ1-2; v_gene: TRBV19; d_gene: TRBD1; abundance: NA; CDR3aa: CASRIYQGVDGYTF; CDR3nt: TGTGCCAGTAGAATTTACCAGGGGGTGGATGGCTACACCTTC
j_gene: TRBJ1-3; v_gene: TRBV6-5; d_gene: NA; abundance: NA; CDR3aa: CASSTTEINTIYF; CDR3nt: TGTGCCAGCAGTACGACAGAGATAAACACCATATATTTT
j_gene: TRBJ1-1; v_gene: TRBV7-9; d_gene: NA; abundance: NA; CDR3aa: CASSPGVGGTEAFF; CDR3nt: TGTGCCAGCAGCCCCGGGGTTGGGGGCACTGAAGCTTTCTTT
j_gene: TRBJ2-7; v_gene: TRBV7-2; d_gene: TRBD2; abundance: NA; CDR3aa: CASSYAGGSSYEQYF; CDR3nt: TGTGCCAGCAGCTATGCGGGAGGGAGCTCCTACGAGCAGTACTTC
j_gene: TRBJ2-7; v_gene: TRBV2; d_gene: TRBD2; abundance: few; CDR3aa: CASASGTVYEQYF; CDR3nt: TGTGCCAGCGCTAGCGGGACAGTCTACGAGCAGTACTTC
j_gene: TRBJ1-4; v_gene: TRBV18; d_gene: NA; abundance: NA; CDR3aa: CASSHDSRVEKLFF; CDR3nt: TGTGCCAGCTCCCACGACAGCAGAGTTGAAAAACTGTTTTTT
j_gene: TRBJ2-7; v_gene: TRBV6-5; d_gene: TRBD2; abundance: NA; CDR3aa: CASSYNTGGEQYF; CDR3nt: TGTGCCAGCAGTTATAATACGGGAGGCGAGCAGTACTTC